Below are 15 T cell receptor beta chains sequenced from a single sample in a study of cytomegalovirus exposure and HLA in healthy donors. Primers included in the PCR were 60 Vbeta and 13 Jbeta primers. Profiled with immunoSEQ multiplex PCR; TCRdb holds only in-frame clones, not every one. The sample records around 99,000 clones, around 73% being singletons. The source material was PBMCs. These receptors were obtained from a man between 35 and 55 years old in good health and CMV-seronegative.

This clone was picked up a small number of times. This CDR3 is CAWSVDTAYEQYF. The CDR3 bases are TGTGCCTGGAGTGTGGACACAGCCTACGAGCAGTACTTC. The V and J genes are TRBV30 and TRBJ2-7; possibly TRBD1 for D (5 bases). CDR1 and CDR2 (germline): GTSNPN, SVGIG (reference sequence). The CDR3 has 13 residues. Trimming stripped 0 bases from V and 2 bases from J, with 8 bases between.

CDR3: CASSLAGAGGGETQYF. In DNA, the CDR3 is TGTGCCAGCAGCTTAGCCGGGGCGGGAGGGGGAGAGACCCAGTACTTC. V usage is TRBV7-7 and J usage is TRBJ2-5, with 9 positions matching TRBD2. CDR1 is SSHAT and CDR2 is FNYEAQ in the germline V gene (reference sequence). The CDR3 consists of 16 residues. The junction had 6 bases not matched to a gene; V was cut back by 0 bases and J by 4 bases.

V and J are TRBV7-2 and TRBJ1-4; D remains ambiguous. Germline-derived CDR1 and CDR2 are SGHTA and FQGNSA. V was cut by 5 bases and J by 3 bases, with 13 bases left in between. This CDR3 contains 15 residues. In DNA form, the CDR3 reads TGTGCCAGCAGCGGAGATGTGAACTCTAATGAAAAACTGTTTTTT. The encoded protein is CASSGDVNSNEKLFF.

This clone was observed once. The V gene is TRBV5-4, the J gene TRBJ1-4; maybe TRBD1 (6 bases). The CDR3 consists of 14 residues. V lost 6 bases to trimming and J lost 7 bases, with 16 bases between them. From germline, CDR1 is SGHNT and CDR2 YYREEE (reference sequence). CDR3 nucleotide sequence: TGTGCCAGCACCGAGGCAGGGGCTAGTGAAAAACTGTTTTTT. Protein product: CASTEAGASEKLFF.

V usage is TRBV10-1 and J usage is TRBJ2-2; 10 bases line up with TRBD1. With 6 bases clipped from V and 6 bases from J, the junction kept 1 base outside the gene matches. The CDR3 length is 13 residues. Germline CDR1 reads WNHNN; CDR2 reads SYGVQD (reference sequence). CDR3 sequence: CASRGQGAGELFF. CDR3 coding DNA: TGCGCCAGCAGAGGACAGGGGGCCGGGGAGCTGTTTTTT.

The V and J genes are TRBV29-1 and TRBJ1-2; tentative D call: TRBD1 (6 bases). The ends were cut back, 4 bases at V and 8 bases at J, with 23 bases in the middle. CDR1 is SQVTM, CDR2 ANQGSEA, per germline. This CDR3 has 15 residues. CDR3 coding DNA: TGCAGCGTTGCCAAAGGGGGATTAATTGCGGAGGGCTACACCTTC. This translates into CSVAKGGLIAEGYTF.

This chain uses TRBV5-6 with TRBJ2-7, with 11 bases identical to TRBD1. V dropped 2 bases and J dropped 4; count of bases not matched to a gene: 5. The V gene's germline CDR1 is SGHDT and CDR2 YYEEEE. This CDR3 comprises 15 residues. CDR3 bases: TGTGCCAGCAGCTTTCTAGGGACAGGGGGTTACGAGCAGTACTTC. Its protein product is CASSFLGTGGYEQYF.

In DNA form, the CDR3 reads TGTGCCAGCAGACGGACAGGGGGAGCTTTCTTT. This sequence encodes CASRRTGGAFF. This chain connects TRBV2 to TRBJ1-1; TRBD1 agrees at 10 bases. The V segment lost 6 bases and the J segment 10 bases; nucleotides outside the gene matches: 2. CDR1 and CDR2 (germline): SNHLY, FYNNEI. This CDR3 has 11 amino acids.

The rearrangement links TRBV5-4 to TRBJ2-5; 9 positions match TRBD1. With V trimmed by 3 bases and J by 1 base, 1 base remained unmatched. The CDR3 has 14 amino acids. From germline, CDR1 is SGHNT and CDR2 YYREEE (reference sequence). This CDR3 is CASSSDRGQETQYF. The CDR3 DNA reads as TGTGCCAGCAGCTCGGACAGGGGCCAAGAGACCCAGTACTTC.

This clone has a count of ten or more. CDR3 nucleotide sequence: TGTGCCAGCAGCTTAGCAGAGACTAGCGGCAATGAGCAGTTCTTC. Its translation is CASSLAETSGNEQFF. V is TRBV7-9 and J is TRBJ2-1; the match to TRBD2 covers 9 bases. The V segment lost 0 bases and the J segment 6 bases; nucleotides outside the gene matches: 3. Looked up from germline, CDR1 is SEHNR and CDR2 is FQNEAQ (reference sequence). The CDR3 is 15 amino acids.

This sequence joins TRBV6-5 and TRBJ2-1; 8 positions agree with TRBD2. The CDR3 length is 14 residues. The V segment lost 1 base and the J segment 8 bases; nucleotides outside the gene matches: 4. CDR1 MNHEY and CDR2 SVGAGI come from the germline V gene. CDR3 region: CASSYLGLADEQFF. The DNA of the CDR3 is TGTGCCAGCAGTTACTTAGGACTAGCCGATGAGCAGTTCTTC.

The chain couples TRBV5-4 to TRBJ2-7; 9 bases align to TRBD1. This CDR3 has 16 residues. V was pared by 4 bases and J by 6 bases, with 14 bases of the junction left unmatched. Looked up from germline, CDR1 is SGHNT and CDR2 is YYREEE (reference sequence). In nucleotides, the CDR3 is TGTGCCAGCAGCGCTGGGACAGGGTTGGGCCCCTCCGAGCAGTACTTC. Its translation: CASSAGTGLGPSEQYF.

This chain uses TRBV9 with TRBJ2-3, with TRBD2 matching over 7 bases. CDR3 length: 16 residues. Germline V gives CDR1 SGDLS, CDR2 YYNGEE. V was clipped by 0 bases and J by 6 bases; unmatched bases: 10. The CDR3 DNA follows: TGTGCCAGCAGCGTAGGAGCGGGGCGGGCTTCTGATACGCAGTATTTT. Translating gives CASSVGAGRASDTQYF.

The V and J genes are TRBV2 and TRBJ2-5, with 11 bases identical to TRBD1. The V segment lost 8 bases and the J segment 2 bases; nucleotides outside the gene matches: 4. The CDR3 contains 14 residues. Germline CDR1 and CDR2: SNHLY and FYNNEI. This chain's CDR3 is CASGRDRGQETQYF. The CDR3 region has the DNA TGTGCCAGCGGGCGGGACAGGGGGCAAGAGACCCAGTACTTC.

The CDR3 sequence: CASSSLGRQGGGYTF. CDR3 nucleotide sequence: TGTGCCAGCAGCTCCTTGGGACGACAAGGGGGAGGCTACACCTTC. The chain is built from TRBV5-4 and TRBJ1-2; a possible D gene is TRBD1 (6 bases). This CDR3 has 15 residues. Trimming removed 3 bases at V and 8 bases at J, with 20 bases between. Germline loops: CDR1 SGHNT, CDR2 YYREEE (reference sequence).